Listed below are T cell receptor beta chains from one sample, sequenced in a study of T cell responses to AZD1222 COVID-19 vaccine. The table came from immunoSEQ multiplex PCR; TCRdb's copy has only in-frame clones and leaves some out. The sample has about 130,000 clones; roughly 90% are singletons. The source was peripheral blood, collected on day 0 of AZD1222 vaccination. The receptors derive from an adult in good health. Both conserved end residues are part of each CDR3. Each record gives: V gene, D gene, clone size, J gene, CDR3 protein, CDR3 DNA. A D gene is named only where the DNA matches it firmly. Part of the rows lack a size; the others show once, few, many or a class for expanded clones.

v_gene: TRBV11-3; d_gene: -; abundance: -; j_gene: TRBJ2-5; CDR3aa: CASSFTGHFQETQYF; CDR3nt: TGTGCCAGCAGCTTTACGGGACACTTCCAAGAGACCCAGTACTTC
v_gene: TRBV6-5; d_gene: -; abundance: -; j_gene: TRBJ2-7; CDR3aa: CASSPFIGPYEQYF; CDR3nt: TGTGCCAGCAGCCCGTTTATAGGGCCCTACGAGCAGTACTTC
v_gene: TRBV7-9; d_gene: -; abundance: many; j_gene: TRBJ1-5; CDR3aa: CASSLADNQPQHF; CDR3nt: TGTGCCAGCAGCTTAGCGGACAATCAGCCCCAGCATTTT
v_gene: TRBV12-5; d_gene: -; abundance: -; j_gene: TRBJ1-5; CDR3aa: CASGLDVNQPQHF; CDR3nt: TGTGCTAGTGGTCTCGACGTTAATCAGCCCCAGCATTTT
v_gene: TRBV11-3; d_gene: TRBD2; abundance: -; j_gene: TRBJ2-7; CDR3aa: CASSLEGRGGRAEQYF; CDR3nt: TGTGCCAGCAGCTTAGAAGGGCGGGGGGGCAGAGCCGAGCAGTACTTC
v_gene: TRBV14; d_gene: -; abundance: -; j_gene: TRBJ1-1; CDR3aa: CASSQVQMWDEAFF; CDR3nt: TGTGCCAGCAGCCAAGTGCAGATGTGGGACGAAGCTTTCTTT
v_gene: TRBV2; d_gene: -; abundance: -; j_gene: TRBJ1-5; CDR3aa: CASSGGHLSNQPQHF; CDR3nt: TGTGCCAGCAGTGGGGGACATCTTAGCAATCAGCCCCAGCATTTT
v_gene: TRBV7-3; d_gene: -; abundance: -; j_gene: TRBJ1-1; CDR3aa: CASSLTPENTEAFF; CDR3nt: TGTGCCAGCAGCTTAACGCCGGAGAACACTGAAGCTTTCTTT
v_gene: TRBV4-1; d_gene: -; abundance: -; j_gene: TRBJ1-1; CDR3aa: CASRYWRGPNTEAFF; CDR3nt: TGCGCCAGCAGGTACTGGCGGGGACCGAACACTGAAGCTTTCTTT
v_gene: TRBV6-4; d_gene: -; abundance: -; j_gene: TRBJ1-1; CDR3aa: CASSPSALNTEAFF; CDR3nt: TGTGCCAGCAGTCCTTCAGCTTTGAACACTGAAGCTTTCTTT
v_gene: TRBV7-2; d_gene: -; abundance: -; j_gene: TRBJ2-7; CDR3aa: CASSLVVGSSYEQYF; CDR3nt: TGTGCCAGCAGCTTAGTCGTCGGCAGCTCCTACGAGCAGTACTTC
v_gene: TRBV5-4; d_gene: -; abundance: -; j_gene: TRBJ2-3; CDR3aa: CASSLARTDTQYF; CDR3nt: TGTGCCAGCAGCTTGGCTCGCACAGATACGCAGTATTTT
v_gene: TRBV19; d_gene: TRBD1; abundance: -; j_gene: TRBJ1-5; CDR3aa: CASTDRAGQPQHF; CDR3nt: TGTGCCAGTACGGACAGGGCAGGGCAGCCCCAGCATTTT
v_gene: TRBV5-1; d_gene: -; abundance: -; j_gene: TRBJ1-4; CDR3aa: CASKLGESNEKLFF; CDR3nt: TGCGCCAGCAAACTTGGTGAATCTAATGAAAAACTGTTTTTT
v_gene: TRBV7-3; d_gene: -; abundance: -; j_gene: TRBJ2-5; CDR3aa: CASSSTAEETQYF; CDR3nt: TGTGCCAGCAGCTCGACAGCTGAAGAGACCCAGTACTTC
v_gene: TRBV10-1; d_gene: -; abundance: -; j_gene: TRBJ1-2; CDR3aa: CASRQPLYGYTF; CDR3nt: TGCGCCAGCAGACAGCCTCTCTATGGCTACACCTTC
v_gene: TRBV6-5; d_gene: -; abundance: -; j_gene: TRBJ2-7; CDR3aa: CASSNHRDYEQYF; CDR3nt: TGTGCCAGCAGTAACCACAGGGACTACGAGCAGTACTTC
v_gene: TRBV21-1; d_gene: -; abundance: -; j_gene: TRBJ1-6; CDR3aa: CAGGFRGKSLHF; CDR3nt: TGTGCCGGAGGATTTAGGGGGAAGTCCCTCCACTTT
v_gene: TRBV11-3; d_gene: -; abundance: -; j_gene: TRBJ1-3; CDR3aa: CASSFATDGNTIYF; CDR3nt: TGTGCCAGCAGCTTCGCGACGGATGGAAACACCATATATTTT
v_gene: TRBV6-1; d_gene: -; abundance: -; j_gene: TRBJ1-1; CDR3aa: CASSEASDTEAFF; CDR3nt: TGTGCCAGCAGTGAGGCCTCGGACACTGAAGCTTTCTTT
v_gene: TRBV15; d_gene: -; abundance: -; j_gene: TRBJ1-2; CDR3aa: CATSRDGGGYTF; CDR3nt: TGTGCCACCAGCAGAGATGGGGGCGGCTACACCTTC
v_gene: TRBV2; d_gene: -; abundance: -; j_gene: TRBJ2-7; CDR3aa: CATSQREGSYEQYF; CDR3nt: TGTGCCACCTCTCAACGGGAAGGGTCCTACGAGCAGTACTTC
v_gene: TRBV29-1; d_gene: -; abundance: -; j_gene: TRBJ1-4; CDR3aa: CSVRRGEEKLFF; CDR3nt: TGCAGCGTCCGGAGAGGGGAAGAAAAACTGTTTTTT
v_gene: TRBV30; d_gene: TRBD1; abundance: -; j_gene: TRBJ1-5; CDR3aa: CAWTREEGAGPQHF; CDR3nt: TGTGCCTGGACCAGGGAGGAGGGGGCTGGGCCCCAGCATTTT
v_gene: TRBV7-9; d_gene: TRBD2; abundance: -; j_gene: TRBJ2-2; CDR3aa: CASPARNLAGGLNTGELFF; CDR3nt: TGTGCCAGCCCCGCGAGGAACTTAGCGGGAGGGTTGAACACCGGGGAGCTGTTTTTT
v_gene: TRBV5-5; d_gene: -; abundance: -; j_gene: TRBJ2-7; CDR3aa: CASSKEGEQYF; CDR3nt: TGTGCCAGCAGCAAGGAGGGCGAGCAGTACTTC
v_gene: TRBV10-3; d_gene: -; abundance: few; j_gene: TRBJ1-1; CDR3aa: CAISPQTEMNTEAFF; CDR3nt: TGTGCCATCAGTCCTCAGACGGAAATGAACACTGAAGCTTTCTTT
v_gene: TRBV4-3; d_gene: -; abundance: -; j_gene: TRBJ1-3; CDR3aa: CASSQTPSQGSGNTIYF; CDR3nt: TGCGCCAGCAGCCAAACCCCGTCGCAGGGGTCAGGAAACACCATATATTTT
v_gene: TRBV4-3; d_gene: -; abundance: -; j_gene: TRBJ2-7; CDR3aa: CASSRKTGRESYEQYF; CDR3nt: TGCGCCAGCAGCCGAAAGACAGGGAGGGAGTCCTACGAGCAGTACTTC
v_gene: TRBV14; d_gene: TRBD1; abundance: -; j_gene: TRBJ1-2; CDR3aa: CASREGTGANYGYTF; CDR3nt: TGTGCCAGCAGGGAAGGGACAGGGGCTAACTATGGCTACACCTTC
v_gene: TRBV7-3; d_gene: TRBD2; abundance: -; j_gene: TRBJ2-2; CDR3aa: CASRSGGPPTGELFF; CDR3nt: TGTGCCAGCAGAAGCGGGGGGCCCCCCACCGGGGAGCTGTTTTTT
v_gene: TRBV9; d_gene: TRBD1; abundance: -; j_gene: TRBJ2-7; CDR3aa: CASSLWDRAYEQYF; CDR3nt: TGTGCCAGCAGCCTCTGGGACAGGGCCTACGAGCAGTACTTC
v_gene: TRBV18; d_gene: -; abundance: -; j_gene: TRBJ1-5; CDR3aa: CASSPGPGGNQPQHF; CDR3nt: TGTGCCAGCTCACCAGGGCCGGGTGGCAATCAGCCCCAGCATTTT
v_gene: TRBV6-5; d_gene: -; abundance: -; j_gene: TRBJ2-3; CDR3aa: CASSYVARTDTQYF; CDR3nt: TGTGCCAGCAGTTACGTGGCCCGCACAGATACGCAGTATTTT
v_gene: TRBV7-2; d_gene: TRBD1; abundance: -; j_gene: TRBJ2-3; CDR3aa: CASRTGASTDTQYF; CDR3nt: TGTGCCAGCAGGACAGGGGCCAGCACAGATACGCAGTATTTT
v_gene: TRBV18; d_gene: -; abundance: few; j_gene: TRBJ2-7; CDR3aa: CASSPGGRIRVPHEQYF; CDR3nt: TGTGCCAGCTCACCCGGGGGACGCATCAGGGTCCCCCACGAGCAGTACTTC
v_gene: TRBV9; d_gene: TRBD1; abundance: -; j_gene: TRBJ2-2; CDR3aa: CASSDPGTGLIGELFF; CDR3nt: TGTGCCAGCAGCGACCCCGGGACAGGGTTAATCGGGGAGCTGTTTTTT
v_gene: TRBV11-2; d_gene: TRBD2; abundance: once; j_gene: TRBJ2-1; CDR3aa: CASSLAAGLARDEQFF; CDR3nt: TGTGCCAGCAGCTTAGCAGCGGGACTAGCAAGGGATGAGCAGTTCTTC
v_gene: TRBV19; d_gene: -; abundance: -; j_gene: TRBJ1-1; CDR3aa: CASSPTEDTFMNTEAFF; CDR3nt: TGTGCCAGTAGTCCAACAGAAGATACCTTTATGAACACTGAAGCTTTCTTT
v_gene: TRBV4-1; d_gene: TRBD2; abundance: -; j_gene: TRBJ2-1; CDR3aa: CASRLAGSRYNEQFF; CDR3nt: TGCGCCAGCAGGTTAGCGGGCAGCAGGTACAATGAGCAGTTCTTC
v_gene: TRBV9; d_gene: -; abundance: -; j_gene: TRBJ2-2; CDR3aa: CASSVVPGELFF; CDR3nt: TGTGCCAGCAGCGTAGTCCCCGGGGAGCTGTTTTTT
v_gene: TRBV6-6; d_gene: TRBD2; abundance: -; j_gene: TRBJ2-7; CDR3aa: CASRRLTPGLAGSYEQYF; CDR3nt: TGTGCCAGCAGACGACTAACACCGGGACTAGCGGGGAGCTACGAGCAGTACTTC
v_gene: TRBV2; d_gene: -; abundance: -; j_gene: TRBJ1-2; CDR3aa: CASSEAGRGAYGYTF; CDR3nt: TGTGCCAGCAGTGAAGCGGGCAGGGGCGCCTATGGCTACACCTTC
v_gene: TRBV28; d_gene: -; abundance: few; j_gene: TRBJ2-1; CDR3aa: CASTDSGGRGYNEQFF; CDR3nt: TGTGCCAGCACCGACTCTGGGGGAAGGGGGTACAATGAGCAGTTCTTC
v_gene: TRBV10-3; d_gene: -; abundance: -; j_gene: TRBJ1-1; CDR3aa: CAIRGGLNTEAFF; CDR3nt: TGTGCCATCAGGGGAGGCCTGAACACTGAAGCTTTCTTT
v_gene: TRBV12-3/TRBV12-4; d_gene: -; abundance: -; j_gene: TRBJ1-5; CDR3aa: CASSPRDGQPQHF; CDR3nt: TGTGCCAGCAGTCCCCGAGACGGGCAGCCCCAGCATTTT
v_gene: TRBV7-9; d_gene: -; abundance: -; j_gene: TRBJ2-1; CDR3aa: CASTSLVEQFF; CDR3nt: TGTGCCAGCACCTCTTTGGTTGAGCAGTTCTTC
v_gene: TRBV10-3; d_gene: TRBD1; abundance: -; j_gene: TRBJ2-3; CDR3aa: CAIGQGNTDTQYF; CDR3nt: TGTGCCATTGGACAGGGAAACACAGATACGCAGTATTTT
v_gene: TRBV29-1; d_gene: TRBD1; abundance: -; j_gene: TRBJ2-7; CDR3aa: CSVERTGAAYEQYF; CDR3nt: TGCAGCGTTGAGAGGACAGGGGCGGCCTACGAGCAGTACTTC
v_gene: TRBV6-5; d_gene: -; abundance: -; j_gene: TRBJ1-2; CDR3aa: CASTYSHTGNYGYTF; CDR3nt: TGTGCCAGCACCTATTCCCACACAGGGAACTATGGCTACACCTTC